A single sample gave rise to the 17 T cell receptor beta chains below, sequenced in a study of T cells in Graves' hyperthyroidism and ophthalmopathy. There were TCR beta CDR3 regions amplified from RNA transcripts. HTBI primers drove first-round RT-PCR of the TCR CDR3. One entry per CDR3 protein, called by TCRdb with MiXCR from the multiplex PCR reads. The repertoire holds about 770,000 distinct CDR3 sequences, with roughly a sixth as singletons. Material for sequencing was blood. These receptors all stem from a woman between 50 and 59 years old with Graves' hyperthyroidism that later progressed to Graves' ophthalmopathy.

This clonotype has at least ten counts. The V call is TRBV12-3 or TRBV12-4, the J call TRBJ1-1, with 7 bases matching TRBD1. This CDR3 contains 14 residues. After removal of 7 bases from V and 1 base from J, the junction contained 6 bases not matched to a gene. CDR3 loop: CASTVTGTNTEAFF. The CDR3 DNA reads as TGTGCCAGCACCGTGACAGGGACGAACACTGAAGCTTTCTTT.

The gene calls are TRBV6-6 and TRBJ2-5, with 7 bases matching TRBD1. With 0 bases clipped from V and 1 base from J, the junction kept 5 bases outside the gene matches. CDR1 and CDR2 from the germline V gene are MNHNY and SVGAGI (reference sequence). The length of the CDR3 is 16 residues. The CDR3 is CASSYSQPGGQETQYF. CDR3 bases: TGTGCCAGCAGTTACTCTCAGCCAGGGGGCCAAGAGACCCAGTACTTC.

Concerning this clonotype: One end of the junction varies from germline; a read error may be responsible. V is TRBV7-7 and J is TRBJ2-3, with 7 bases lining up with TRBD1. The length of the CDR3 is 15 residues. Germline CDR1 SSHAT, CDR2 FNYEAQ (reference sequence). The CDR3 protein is CASSQGQASTDTQYF. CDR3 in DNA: TGTGCTAGCAGCCAAGGACAGGCTAGCACAGATACGCAGTATTTT.

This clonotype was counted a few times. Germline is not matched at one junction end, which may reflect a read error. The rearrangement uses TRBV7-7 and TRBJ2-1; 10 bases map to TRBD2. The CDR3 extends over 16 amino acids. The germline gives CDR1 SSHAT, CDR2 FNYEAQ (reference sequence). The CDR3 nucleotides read TGTGCTAGCAGCCCCCAGACTAGCGGGCTGAACAATGAGCAGTTCTTC. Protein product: CASSPQTSGLNNEQFF.

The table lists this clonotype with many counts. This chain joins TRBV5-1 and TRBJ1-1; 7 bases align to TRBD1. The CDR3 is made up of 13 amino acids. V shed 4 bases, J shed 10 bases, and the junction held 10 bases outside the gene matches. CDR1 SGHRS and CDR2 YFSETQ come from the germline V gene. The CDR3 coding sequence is TGCGCCAGCAGCGAGGGGACAGCCCTCGGAGCTTTCTTT. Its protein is CASSEGTALGAFF.

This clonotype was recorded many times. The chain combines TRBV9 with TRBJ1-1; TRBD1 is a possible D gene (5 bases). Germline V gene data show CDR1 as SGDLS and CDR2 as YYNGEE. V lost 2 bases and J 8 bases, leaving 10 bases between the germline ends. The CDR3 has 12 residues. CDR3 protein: CASSVGTNEAFF. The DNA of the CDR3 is TGTGCCAGCAGCGTCGGGACCAACGAAGCTTTCTTT.

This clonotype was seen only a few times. For the CDR3, the DNA is TGTGCCAGTAGTATCGTGACAGGGACTCAGCCCCAGCATTTT. Its protein is CASSIVTGTQPQHF. The chain joins TRBV19 to TRBJ1-5, with 7 bases identical to TRBD1. The CDR3 is made up of 14 amino acids. Germline V lookup: CDR1 LNHDA, CDR2 SQIVND (reference sequence). V lost 3 bases, J lost 6 bases, and 5 bases stayed unmatched.

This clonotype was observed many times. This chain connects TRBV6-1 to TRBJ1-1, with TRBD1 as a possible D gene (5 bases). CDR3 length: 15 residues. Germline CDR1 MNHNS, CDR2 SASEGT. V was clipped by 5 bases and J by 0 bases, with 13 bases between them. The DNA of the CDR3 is TGTGCCAGCAGTTCTTACGAACAGGTGAACACTGAAGCTTTCTTT. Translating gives CASSSYEQVNTEAFF.

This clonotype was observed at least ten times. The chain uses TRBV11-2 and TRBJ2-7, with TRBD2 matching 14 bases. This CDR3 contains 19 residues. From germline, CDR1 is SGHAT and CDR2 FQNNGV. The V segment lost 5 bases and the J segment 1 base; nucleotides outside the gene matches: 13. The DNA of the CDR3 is TGTGCCAGCAGCGTAACGAGGAGACTAGCGGGGGGGCTTTCCTACGAGCAGTACTTC. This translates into CASSVTRRLAGGLSYEQYF.

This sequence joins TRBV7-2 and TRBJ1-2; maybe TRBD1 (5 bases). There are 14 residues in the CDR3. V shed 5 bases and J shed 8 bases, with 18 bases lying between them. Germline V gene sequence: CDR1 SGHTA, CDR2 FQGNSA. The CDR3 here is CASSKSGFLLGYTF. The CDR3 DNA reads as TGTGCCAGCAGCAAATCAGGGTTTCTTTTGGGCTACACCTTC.

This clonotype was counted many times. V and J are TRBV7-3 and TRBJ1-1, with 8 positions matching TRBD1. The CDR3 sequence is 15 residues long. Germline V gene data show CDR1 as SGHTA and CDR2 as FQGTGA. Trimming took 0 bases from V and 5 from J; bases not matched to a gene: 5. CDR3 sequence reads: CASSLTDRGRTEAFF. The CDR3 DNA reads TGTGCCAGCAGCTTAACCGACAGGGGAAGAACTGAAGCTTTCTTT.

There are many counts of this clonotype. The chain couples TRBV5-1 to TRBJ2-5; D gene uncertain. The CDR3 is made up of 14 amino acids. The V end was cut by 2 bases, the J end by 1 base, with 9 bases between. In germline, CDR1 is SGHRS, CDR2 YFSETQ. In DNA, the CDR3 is TGCGCCAGCAGCTTCCGCAGGATCCAAGAGACCCAGTACTTC. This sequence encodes CASSFRRIQETQYF.

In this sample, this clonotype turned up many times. The CDR3 DNA reads as TGTGCCAGCAGCCCAACGGGACAGGTTAATACTGAAGCTTTCTTT. It codes for CASSPTGQVNTEAFF. The genes are TRBV7-8 and TRBJ1-1; 8 bases are shared with TRBD1. The CDR3 is made up of 15 amino acids. V was clipped by 5 bases and J by 5 bases; unmatched bases: 10. CDR1 is SGHVS and CDR2 is FQNEAQ in the germline V gene.

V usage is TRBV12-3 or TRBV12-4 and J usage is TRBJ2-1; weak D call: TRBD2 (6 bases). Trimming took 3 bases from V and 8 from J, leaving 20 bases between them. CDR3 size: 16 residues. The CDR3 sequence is CASSFTWAAGGDEQFF. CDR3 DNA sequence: TGTGCCAGCAGTTTTACGTGGGCCGCCGGGGGTGATGAGCAGTTCTTC.

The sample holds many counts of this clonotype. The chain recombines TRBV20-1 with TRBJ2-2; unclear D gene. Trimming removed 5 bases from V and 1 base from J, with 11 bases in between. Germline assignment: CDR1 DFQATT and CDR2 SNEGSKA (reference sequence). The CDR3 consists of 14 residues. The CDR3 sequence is CSAQGKMNTGELFF. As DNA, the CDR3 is TGCAGTGCTCAAGGGAAAATGAACACCGGGGAGCTGTTTTTT.

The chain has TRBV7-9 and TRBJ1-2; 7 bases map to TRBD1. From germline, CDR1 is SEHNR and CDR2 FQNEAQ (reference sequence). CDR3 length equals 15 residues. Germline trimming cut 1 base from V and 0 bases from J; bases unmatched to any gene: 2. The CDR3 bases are TGTGCCAGCAGCTTAGGGGACAGTGCTAACTATGGCTACACCTTC. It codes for CASSLGDSANYGYTF.

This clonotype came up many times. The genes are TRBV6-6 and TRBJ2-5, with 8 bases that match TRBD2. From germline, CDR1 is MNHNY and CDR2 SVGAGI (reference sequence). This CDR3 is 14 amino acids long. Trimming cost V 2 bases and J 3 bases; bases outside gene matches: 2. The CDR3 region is CASSYALAEETQYF. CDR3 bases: TGTGCCAGCAGTTACGCACTAGCGGAAGAGACCCAGTACTTC.